This T cell receptor beta chain was observed in a study of human T cells and chemical hapten exposure. For the study at large: Across samples, TCR yields varied, mostly owing to small differences in pooled library volumes.

Time point meaning: patch test 1, 2 weeks after DPC sensitization. Treatment denoted: therapeutic diphenylcyclopropenone sensitization with weekly scalp DPC. Whole blood, unfractionated, served as the material for total RNA extraction. The table lists this clonotype with many counts. In the original workflow: Per-sample TCR counts ranged from roughly 20,000 to 750,000, median roughly 87,000. In TCRdb, the RACE reads were re-called with MiXCR into one record per CDR3 protein. TCRdb's processing, not the study's, gives the V and J calls here. Among some 380,000 distinct CDR3 sequences, 4.8% were seen once, and the ten largest hold approximately 2.1%. V was clipped by 1 base and J by 8 bases; unmatched bases: 7. This CDR3 spans 15 amino acids. Germline V gene data show CDR1 as SGHTA and CDR2 as FQGNSA.

V usage is TRBV7-2 and J usage is TRBJ2-1, with 8 positions matching TRBD2. The sequence derives from a woman aged 45 to 65 with alopecia areata. Some clones in this sample may be carry-over from other donors' samples. The material sequenced was whole blood, taken in connection with sensitization to the hapten diphenylcyclopropenone (DPC). DNA of the CDR3: TGTGCCAGCAGCTTAGAGGCGCGGGAGGAGCATGAGCAGTTCTTC. Its translation is CASSLEAREEHEQFF.